This entry is about one T cell receptor (beta chain). As yet, its antigen is unknown. The data derive from a study of shared clonotypes between healthy human individuals. Study context: Each donor had three CD4 naive, three CD4 memory, two CD8 naive and one CD8 memory plate.

Points from the study as a whole: Clonotype sharing among donors, it was expected, would be affected by sequencing depth. Sampling involved blood alone; tissue repertoires likely differ.

CD4+ cell separation produced CD45RA+ naive and CD45RA-negative memory subsets. TCRdb's table, derived via immunoSEQ multiplex PCR, lists solely in-frame clones and lacks some. The sample lists 2,100,000 or so clones; 90% to 97% were seen once. The receptor was isolated from a man between 18 and 29 years old in good health. The specimen sequenced was naive CD4+ T cells sorted from blood. Subset of the sample: CD45RA+ positively selected.

The CDR3 DNA reads TGTGCCAGCGACAGGGGACCCTATGGCTACACCTTC. Amino acid sequence: CASDRGPYGYTF. This rearrangement joins TRBV28 to TRBJ1-2; TRBD1 matches 8 bases. The CDR3 runs to 12 residues. V was clipped by 8 bases and J by 4 bases; unmatched bases: 3. Germline V lookup: CDR1 MDHEN, CDR2 SYDVKM.